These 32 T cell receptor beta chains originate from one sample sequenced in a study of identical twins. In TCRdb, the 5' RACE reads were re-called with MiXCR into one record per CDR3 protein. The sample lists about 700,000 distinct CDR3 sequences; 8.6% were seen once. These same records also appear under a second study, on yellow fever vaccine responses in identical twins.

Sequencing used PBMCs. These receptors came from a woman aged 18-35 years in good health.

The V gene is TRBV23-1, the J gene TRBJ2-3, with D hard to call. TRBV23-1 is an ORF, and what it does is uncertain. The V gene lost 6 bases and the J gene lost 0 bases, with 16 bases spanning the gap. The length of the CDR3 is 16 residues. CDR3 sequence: CASSPHGHPSTDTQYF. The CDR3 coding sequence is TGCGCCAGCAGCCCACATGGTCACCCTAGCACAGATACGCAGTATTTT.

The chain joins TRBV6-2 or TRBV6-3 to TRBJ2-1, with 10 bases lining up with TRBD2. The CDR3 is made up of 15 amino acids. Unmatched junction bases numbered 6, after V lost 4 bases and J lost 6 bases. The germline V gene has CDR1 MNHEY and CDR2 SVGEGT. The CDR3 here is CASSSLAGVINEQFF. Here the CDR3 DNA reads TGTGCCAGCAGTTCTCTAGCGGGGGTGATCAATGAGCAGTTCTTC.

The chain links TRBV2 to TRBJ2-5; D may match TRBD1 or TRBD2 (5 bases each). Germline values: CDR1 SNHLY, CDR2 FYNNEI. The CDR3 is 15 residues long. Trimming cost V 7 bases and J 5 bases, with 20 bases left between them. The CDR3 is CASTSTGTPQETQYF. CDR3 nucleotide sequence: TGTGCCAGCACCTCGACCGGGACCCCACAGGAGACCCAGTACTTC.

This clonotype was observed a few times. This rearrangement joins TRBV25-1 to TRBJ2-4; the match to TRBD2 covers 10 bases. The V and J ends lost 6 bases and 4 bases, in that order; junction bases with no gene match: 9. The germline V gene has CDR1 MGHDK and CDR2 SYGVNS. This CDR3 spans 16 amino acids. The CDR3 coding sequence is TGTGCCAGCAGCTTTGGGAGCGGGGGGGGGAAAAACATTCAGTACTTC. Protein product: CASSFGSGGGKNIQYF. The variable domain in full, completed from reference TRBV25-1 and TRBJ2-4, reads EADIYQTPRYLVIGTGKKITLECSQTMGHDKMYWYQQDPGMELHLIHYSYGVNSTEKGDLSSESTVSRIRTEHFPLTLESARPSHTSQYLCASSFGSGGGKNIQYFGAGTRLSVL.

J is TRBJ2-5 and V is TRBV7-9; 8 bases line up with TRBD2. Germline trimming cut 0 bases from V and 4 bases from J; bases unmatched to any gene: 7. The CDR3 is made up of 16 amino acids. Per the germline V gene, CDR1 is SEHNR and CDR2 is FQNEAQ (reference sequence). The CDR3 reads CASSLAQSGGRETQYF. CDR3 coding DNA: TGTGCCAGCAGCTTAGCGCAAAGCGGGGGAAGAGAGACCCAGTACTTC.

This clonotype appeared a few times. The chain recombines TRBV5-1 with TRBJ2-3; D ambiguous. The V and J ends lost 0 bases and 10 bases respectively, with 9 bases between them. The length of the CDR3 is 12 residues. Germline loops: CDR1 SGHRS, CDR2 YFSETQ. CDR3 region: CASSLGGVAQYF. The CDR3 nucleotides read TGCGCCAGCAGCTTGGGAGGTGTTGCGCAGTATTTT.

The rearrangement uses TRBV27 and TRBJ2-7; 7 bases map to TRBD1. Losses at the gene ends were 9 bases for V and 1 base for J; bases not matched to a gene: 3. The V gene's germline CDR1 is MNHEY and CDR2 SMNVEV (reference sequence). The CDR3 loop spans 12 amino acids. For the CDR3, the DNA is TGTGCCAGGACGGGACAGTCCTACGAGCAGTACTTC. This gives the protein CARTGQSYEQYF.

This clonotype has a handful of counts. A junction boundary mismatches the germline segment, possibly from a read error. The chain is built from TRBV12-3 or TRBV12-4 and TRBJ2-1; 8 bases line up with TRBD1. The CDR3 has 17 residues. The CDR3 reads CASSVAGQGFSSNEQFF. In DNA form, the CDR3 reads TGTGCCAGCAGTGTAGCCGGACAGGGATTTTCCAGTAATGAGCAGTTCTTC.

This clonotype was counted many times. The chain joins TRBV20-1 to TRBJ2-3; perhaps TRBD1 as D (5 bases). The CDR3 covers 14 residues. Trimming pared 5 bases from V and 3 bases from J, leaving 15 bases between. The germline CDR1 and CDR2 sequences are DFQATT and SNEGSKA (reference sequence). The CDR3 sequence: CSAPKQVGTDTQYF. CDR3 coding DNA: TGCAGTGCTCCCAAACAGGTGGGGACAGATACGCAGTATTTT.

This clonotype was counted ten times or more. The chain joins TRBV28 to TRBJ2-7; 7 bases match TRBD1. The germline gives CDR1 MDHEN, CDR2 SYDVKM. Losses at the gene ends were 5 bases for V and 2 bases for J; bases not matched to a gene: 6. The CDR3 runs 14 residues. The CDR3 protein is CASSLYRGAYEQYF. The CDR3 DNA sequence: TGTGCCAGCAGTCTCTACAGGGGCGCCTACGAGCAGTACTTC.

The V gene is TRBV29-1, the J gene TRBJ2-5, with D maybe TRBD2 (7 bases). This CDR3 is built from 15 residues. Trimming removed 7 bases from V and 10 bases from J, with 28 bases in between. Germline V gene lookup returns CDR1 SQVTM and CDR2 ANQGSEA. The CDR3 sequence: CSAKGGAGFGPFQYF. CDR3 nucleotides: TGCAGCGCCAAAGGGGGGGCAGGGTTTGGTCCCTTCCAGTACTTC.

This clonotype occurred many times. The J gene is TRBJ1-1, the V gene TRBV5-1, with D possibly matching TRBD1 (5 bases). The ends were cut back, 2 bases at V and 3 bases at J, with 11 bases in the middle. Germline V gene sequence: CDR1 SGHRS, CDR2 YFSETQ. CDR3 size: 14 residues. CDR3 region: CASSFGGGDTEAFF. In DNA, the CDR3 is TGCGCCAGCAGCTTCGGCGGGGGGGACACTGAAGCTTTCTTT.

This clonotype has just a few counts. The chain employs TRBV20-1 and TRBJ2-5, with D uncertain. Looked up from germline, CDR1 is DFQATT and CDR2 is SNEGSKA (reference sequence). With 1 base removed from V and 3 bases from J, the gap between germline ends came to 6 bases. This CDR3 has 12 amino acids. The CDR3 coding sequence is TGCAGTGCTAGAGTGGGCGAAGAGACCCAGTACTTC. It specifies CSARVGEETQYF.

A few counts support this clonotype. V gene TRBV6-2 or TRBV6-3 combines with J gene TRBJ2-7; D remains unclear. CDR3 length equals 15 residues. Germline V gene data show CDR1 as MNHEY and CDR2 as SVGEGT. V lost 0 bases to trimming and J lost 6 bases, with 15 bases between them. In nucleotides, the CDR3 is TGTGCCAGCAGTTACTCGAGAAAGGGTACGGTCGAGCAGTACTTC. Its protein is CASSYSRKGTVEQYF.

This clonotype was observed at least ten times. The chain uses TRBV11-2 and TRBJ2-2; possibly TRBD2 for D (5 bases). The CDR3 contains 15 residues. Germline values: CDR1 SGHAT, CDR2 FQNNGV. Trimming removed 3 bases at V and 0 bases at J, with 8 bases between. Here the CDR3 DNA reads TGTGCCAGCAGCTTGGGAGCGGCGAACACCGGGGAGCTGTTTTTT. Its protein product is CASSLGAANTGELFF.

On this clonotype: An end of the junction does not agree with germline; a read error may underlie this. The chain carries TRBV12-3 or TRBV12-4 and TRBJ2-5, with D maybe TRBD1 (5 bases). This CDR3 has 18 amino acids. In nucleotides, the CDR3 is TGTGCCATCAGTTTCTACCCACGACAGTCCGAAAAAGAAGAGACCCAGTACTTC. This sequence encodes CAISFYPRQSEKEETQYF.

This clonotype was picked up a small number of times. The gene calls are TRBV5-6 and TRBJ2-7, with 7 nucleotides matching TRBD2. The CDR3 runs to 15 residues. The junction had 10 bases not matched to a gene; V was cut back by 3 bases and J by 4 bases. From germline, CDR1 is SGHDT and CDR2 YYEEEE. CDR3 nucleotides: TGTGCCAGCAGCTCCACCGGGACTAATCTATACGAGCAGTACTTC. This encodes CASSSTGTNLYEQYF.

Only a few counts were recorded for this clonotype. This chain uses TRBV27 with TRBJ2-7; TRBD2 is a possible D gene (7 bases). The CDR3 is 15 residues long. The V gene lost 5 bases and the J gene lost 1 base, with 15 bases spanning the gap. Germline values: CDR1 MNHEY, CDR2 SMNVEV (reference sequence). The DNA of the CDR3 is TGTGCCAGCAGTCCCGCGGCGGGGGCTTCCTACGAGCAGTACTTC. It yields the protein CASSPAAGASYEQYF.

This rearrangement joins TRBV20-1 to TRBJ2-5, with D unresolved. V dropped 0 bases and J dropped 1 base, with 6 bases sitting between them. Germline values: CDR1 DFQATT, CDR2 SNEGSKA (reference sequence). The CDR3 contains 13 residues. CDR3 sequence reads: CSARDLAQETQYF. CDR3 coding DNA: TGCAGTGCTAGAGATCTGGCCCAAGAGACCCAGTACTTC.

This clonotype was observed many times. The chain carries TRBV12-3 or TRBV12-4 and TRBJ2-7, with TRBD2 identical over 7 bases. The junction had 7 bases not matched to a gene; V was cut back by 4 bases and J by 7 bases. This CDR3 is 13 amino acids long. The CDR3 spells CASSSGGSLEQYF. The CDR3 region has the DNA TGTGCCAGCAGTTCGGGCGGGAGCCTAGAGCAGTACTTC.

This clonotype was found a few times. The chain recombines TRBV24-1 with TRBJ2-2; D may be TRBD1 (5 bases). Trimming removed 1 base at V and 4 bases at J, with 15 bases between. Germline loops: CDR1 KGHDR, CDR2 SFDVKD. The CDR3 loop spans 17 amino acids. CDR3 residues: CATSDFPIFQGTGELFF. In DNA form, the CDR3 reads TGTGCCACCAGTGATTTCCCGATATTCCAGGGCACCGGGGAGCTGTTTTTT.

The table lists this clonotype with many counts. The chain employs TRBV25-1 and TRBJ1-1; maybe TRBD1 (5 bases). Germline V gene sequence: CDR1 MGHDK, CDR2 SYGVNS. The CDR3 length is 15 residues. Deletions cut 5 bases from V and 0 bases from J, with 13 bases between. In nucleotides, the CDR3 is TGTGCCAGCAGTCCCGGGACCGCAATGAACACTGAAGCTTTCTTT. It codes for CASSPGTAMNTEAFF.

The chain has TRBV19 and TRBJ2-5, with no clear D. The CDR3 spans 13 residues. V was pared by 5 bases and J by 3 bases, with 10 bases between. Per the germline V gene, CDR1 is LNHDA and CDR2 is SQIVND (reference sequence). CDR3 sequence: CASSRVFEETQYF. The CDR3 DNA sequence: TGTGCCAGTAGTCGGGTATTCGAAGAGACCCAGTACTTC.

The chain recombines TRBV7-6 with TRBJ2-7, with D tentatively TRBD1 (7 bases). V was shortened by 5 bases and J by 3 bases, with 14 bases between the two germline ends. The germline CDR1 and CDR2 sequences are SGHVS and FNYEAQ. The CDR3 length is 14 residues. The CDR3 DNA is TGTGCCAGCAGCCCTCTCCAGGGGGGCTACGAGCAGTACTTC. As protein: CASSPLQGGYEQYF.

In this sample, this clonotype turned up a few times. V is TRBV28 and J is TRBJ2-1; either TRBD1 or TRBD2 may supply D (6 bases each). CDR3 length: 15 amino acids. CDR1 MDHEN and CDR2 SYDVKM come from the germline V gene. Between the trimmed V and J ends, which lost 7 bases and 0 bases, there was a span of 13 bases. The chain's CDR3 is CASITGGHSYNEQFF. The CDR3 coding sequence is TGTGCCAGCATAACCGGGGGCCACTCCTACAATGAGCAGTTCTTC.

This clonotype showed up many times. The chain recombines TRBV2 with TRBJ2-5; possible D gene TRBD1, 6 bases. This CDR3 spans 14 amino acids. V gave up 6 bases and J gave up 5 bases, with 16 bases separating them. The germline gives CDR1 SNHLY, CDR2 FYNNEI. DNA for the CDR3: TGTGCCAGCAGCCCCGACAGGCCGCCCGAGACCCAGTACTTC. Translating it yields CASSPDRPPETQYF.

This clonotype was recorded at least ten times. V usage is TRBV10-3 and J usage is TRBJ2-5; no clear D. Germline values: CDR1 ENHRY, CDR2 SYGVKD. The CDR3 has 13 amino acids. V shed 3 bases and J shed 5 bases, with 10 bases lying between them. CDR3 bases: TGTGCCATCAGTGAACGGTCCTGGGAGACCCAGTACTTC. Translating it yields CAISERSWETQYF.

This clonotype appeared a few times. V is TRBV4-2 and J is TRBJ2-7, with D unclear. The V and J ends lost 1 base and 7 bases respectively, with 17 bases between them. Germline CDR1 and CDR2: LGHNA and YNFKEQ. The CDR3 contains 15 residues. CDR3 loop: CASSQVNSPFVEQYF. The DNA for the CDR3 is TGTGCCAGCAGCCAAGTTAACAGCCCTTTCGTAGAGCAGTACTTC.

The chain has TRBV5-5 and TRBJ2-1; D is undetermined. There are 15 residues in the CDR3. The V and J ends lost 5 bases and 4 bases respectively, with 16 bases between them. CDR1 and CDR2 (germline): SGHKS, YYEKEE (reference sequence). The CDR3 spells CASRMDGASYNEQFF. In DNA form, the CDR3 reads TGTGCCAGCAGGATGGACGGAGCTAGTTACAATGAGCAGTTCTTC.

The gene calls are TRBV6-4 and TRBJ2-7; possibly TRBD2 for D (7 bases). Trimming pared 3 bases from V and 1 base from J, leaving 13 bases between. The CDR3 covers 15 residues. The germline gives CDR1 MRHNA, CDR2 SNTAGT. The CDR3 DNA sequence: TGTGCCAGCAGTGAAAGGGAGGGGGATTCCTACGAGCAGTACTTC. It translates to CASSEREGDSYEQYF.

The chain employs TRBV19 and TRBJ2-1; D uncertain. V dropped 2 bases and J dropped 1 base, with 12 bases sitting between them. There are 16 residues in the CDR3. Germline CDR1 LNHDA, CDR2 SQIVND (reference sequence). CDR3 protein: CASSISGLGSYNEQFF. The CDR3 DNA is TGTGCCAGTAGTATATCGGGCCTAGGGTCCTACAATGAGCAGTTCTTC. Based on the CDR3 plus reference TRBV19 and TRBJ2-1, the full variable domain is DGGITQSPKYLFRKEGQNVTLSCEQNLNHDAMYWYRQDPGQGLRLIYYSQIVNDFQKGDIAEGYSVSREKKESFPLTVTSAQKNPTAFYLCASSISGLGSYNEQFFGPGTRLTVL.

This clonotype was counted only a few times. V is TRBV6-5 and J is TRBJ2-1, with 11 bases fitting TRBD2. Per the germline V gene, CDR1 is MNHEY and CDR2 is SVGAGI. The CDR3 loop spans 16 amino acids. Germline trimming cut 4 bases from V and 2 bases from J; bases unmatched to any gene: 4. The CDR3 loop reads CASSSQGLAAYNEQFF. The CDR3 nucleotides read TGTGCCAGCAGTTCACAGGGACTAGCGGCCTACAATGAGCAGTTCTTC.